The 29 T cell receptor beta chains reported below all come from one sample, sequenced in a study of control samples from healthy donors and cancer patients. Clones were read by immunoSEQ multiplex PCR, and TCRdb kept only the in-frame ones, dropping some. The sample holds 180,000 or so clones, about nine tenths seen once. Sequenced input: blood. Receptor source: a woman in her twenties or thirties in good health.

This chain links TRBV2 with TRBJ1-2; no clear D. Trimming shortened V by 2 bases and J by 7 bases, and 5 bases separated the two germline ends. Germline V gives CDR1 SNHLY, CDR2 FYNNEI. The length of the CDR3 is 11 residues. For the CDR3, the DNA is TGTGCCAGCAGTGAATTGGCTGGCTACACCTTC. Its translation is CASSELAGYTF.

This rearrangement joins TRBV30 to TRBJ1-1; no firm D call. Germline V gives CDR1 GTSNPN, CDR2 SVGIG (reference sequence). This CDR3 spans 14 amino acids. Trimming stripped 1 base from V and 1 base from J, with 10 bases between. The CDR3 DNA reads TGTGCCTGGAGTGAGGGATGGGGGAACACTGAAGCTTTCTTT. Translated, it gives CAWSEGWGNTEAFF. Supplemented by reference TRBV30 and TRBJ1-1, the full variable domain reads SQTIHQWPATLVQPVGSPLSLECTVEGTSNPNLYWYRQAAGRGLQLLFYSVGIGQISSEVPQNLSASRPQDRQFILSSKKLLLSDSGFYLCAWSEGWGNTEAFFGQGTRLTVV.

The chain is built from TRBV19 and TRBJ2-5; D is undetermined. The V end was cut by 2 bases, the J end by 0 bases, with 7 bases between. The CDR3 is 14 amino acids. Germline CDR1 LNHDA, CDR2 SQIVND (reference sequence). Here the CDR3 reads CASSILADQETQYF. The CDR3 DNA reads as TGTGCCAGTAGTATACTGGCGGACCAAGAGACCCAGTACTTC.

The count of this clone is one. The chain has TRBV6-5 and TRBJ1-1; TRBD1 matches at 11 bases. The V gene end was trimmed by 2 bases and the J gene end by 4 bases; junction bases not matched to a gene: 3. This CDR3 is built from 15 residues. The germline V gene encodes CDR1 MNHEY and CDR2 SVGAGI. The CDR3 sequence: CASSYRGQGGTEAFF. In nucleotides, the CDR3 is TGTGCCAGCAGTTACCGGGGACAGGGGGGCACTGAAGCTTTCTTT.

About this clone: The junction and the germline gene differ at one end; a read error may be behind it. The chain employs TRBV7-3 and TRBJ1-2; TRBD1 is a possible D gene (6 bases). The CDR3 has 12 residues. CDR1 and CDR2 from the germline V gene are SGHTA and FQGTGA. The DNA for the CDR3 is TGTGCCAGCAGCCCGAACCGGGACACTATTTACTTC. It yields the protein CASSPNRDTIYF.

This clone was observed a handful of times. This rearrangement joins TRBV4-2 to TRBJ2-7, with 14 positions matching TRBD2. The V gene's germline CDR1 is LGHNA and CDR2 YNFKEQ. There are 16 residues in the CDR3. The J segment lost 1 base and the V segment lost 4 bases, leaving 3 bases of the junction unmatched. DNA for the CDR3: TGTGCCAGCAGCCCGGGACTAGCGGGGGAGTCCTACGAGCAGTACTTC. Its protein product is CASSPGLAGESYEQYF.

This chain links TRBV29-1 with TRBJ1-2; TRBD1 is a possible D gene (5 bases). The CDR3 loop spans 13 amino acids. The ends were cut back, 4 bases at V and 4 bases at J, with 13 bases in the middle. CDR1 and CDR2 from the germline V gene are SQVTM and ANQGSEA. CDR3 sequence: CSVGSGSGYGYTF. The CDR3 nucleotides read TGCAGCGTTGGATCAGGGAGCGGCTATGGCTACACCTTC.

The chain has TRBV10-3 and TRBJ1-2; D unclear. Germline assignment: CDR1 ENHRY and CDR2 SYGVKD. The CDR3 runs 13 residues. V lost 2 bases to trimming and J lost 2 bases, with 6 bases between them. The chain's CDR3 is CAISEGGNYGYTF. The CDR3 DNA sequence: TGTGCCATCAGTGAGGGAGGGAACTATGGCTACACCTTC.

The chain employs TRBV29-1 and TRBJ2-1; 11 bases fit TRBD2. CDR1 and CDR2 from the germline V gene are SQVTM and ANQGSEA. J lost 4 bases, V lost 0 bases, and 8 bases had no gene match. CDR3 length: 17 residues. This chain's CDR3 is CSVEENLAGGPYNEQFF. CDR3 in DNA: TGCAGCGTTGAAGAAAATTTAGCGGGAGGGCCATACAATGAGCAGTTCTTC.

The chain combines TRBV10-1 with TRBJ1-2; TRBD1 aligns across 10 bases. Germline trimming cut 6 bases from V and 5 bases from J; bases unmatched to any gene: 6. CDR1 and CDR2 from the germline V gene are WNHNN and SYGVQD (reference sequence). This CDR3 spans 14 amino acids. The CDR3 is CASRRTGGGYGYTF. CDR3 sequence (DNA): TGCGCCAGCAGAAGGACAGGGGGGGGGTATGGCTACACCTTC.

This clone has a single count. This chain links TRBV15 with TRBJ2-1, with D perhaps TRBD1 (6 bases). V was shortened by 4 bases and J by 0 bases, with 7 bases between the two germline ends. CDR1 and CDR2 (germline): LNHNV, YYDKDF (reference sequence). This CDR3 comprises 14 residues. The DNA of the CDR3 is TGTGCCACCAGCATAGGGGGCTCCTACAATGAGCAGTTCTTC. This encodes CATSIGGSYNEQFF.

The chain uses TRBV18 and TRBJ2-3; D ambiguous. The CDR3 spans 13 residues. V was pared by 6 bases and J by 3 bases, with 10 bases between. CDR1 is KGHSH, CDR2 LQKENI, per germline. This CDR3 reads CASSPVLTDTQYF. CDR3 nucleotides: TGTGCCAGCTCCCCCGTCCTAACAGATACGCAGTATTTT.

The chain links TRBV29-1 to TRBJ1-2; 10 positions agree with TRBD1. J was trimmed by 7 bases and V by 3 bases; bases with no gene match: 8. The CDR3 runs to 14 residues. Germline V gene data show CDR1 as SQVTM and CDR2 as ANQGSEA. The CDR3 region has the DNA TGCAGCGTTGATACCCGACAGGGGGCGGGTGGCTACACCTTC. It codes for CSVDTRQGAGGYTF.

As DNA, the CDR3 is TGTGCCAGCAGTGAAGACAGGTACTCTGGAAACACCATATATTTT. Its protein product is CASSEDRYSGNTIYF. The chain joins TRBV6-1 to TRBJ1-3; D perhaps matches TRBD1 (5 bases). The CDR3 has 15 residues. The V end was cut by 1 base, the J end by 0 bases, with 7 bases between. The germline V gene has CDR1 MNHNS and CDR2 SASEGT.

This chain connects TRBV5-1 to TRBJ1-2; a weak D match, TRBD1 (5 bases). V was pared by 5 bases and J by 4 bases, with 9 bases between. Germline CDR1 SGHRS, CDR2 YFSETQ. This CDR3 region has 12 residues. The CDR3 DNA follows: TGCGCCAGCAGACCGGACATCTATGGCTACACCTTC. This sequence encodes CASRPDIYGYTF.

The chain uses TRBV24-1 and TRBJ2-1; 12 bases are shared with TRBD2. Germline trimming cut 4 bases from V and 8 bases from J; bases unmatched to any gene: 5. Germline CDR1 KGHDR, CDR2 SFDVKD. The CDR3 runs to 15 residues. The CDR3 DNA reads as TGTGCCACCAGTGAGCCCCTAGCGGGAGGGCATGAGCAGTTCTTC. Translated: CATSEPLAGGHEQFF.

V and J are TRBV28 and TRBJ2-3, with 7 bases lining up with TRBD1. Germline loops: CDR1 MDHEN, CDR2 SYDVKM. This CDR3 region has 13 residues. The V gene end was trimmed by 6 bases and the J gene end by 2 bases; junction bases not matched to a gene: 2. The CDR3 protein is CASRGQITDTQYF. The CDR3 DNA sequence: TGTGCCAGCAGGGGACAGATCACAGATACGCAGTATTTT.

This clone came up once. The V gene is TRBV6-5, the J gene TRBJ2-3, with 10 bases identical to TRBD1. V lost 6 bases and J lost 7; bases outside the gene matches: 10. Germline V gene sequence: CDR1 MNHEY, CDR2 SVGAGI. CDR3 length equals 15 residues. The CDR3 reads CASRERGDRGYTQYF. The CDR3 bases are TGTGCCAGCAGGGAGAGGGGGGACAGGGGTTATACGCAGTATTTT.

The rearrangement uses TRBV6-1 and TRBJ2-1, with TRBD2 matching 7 bases. The V gene end was trimmed by 1 base and the J gene end by 7 bases; junction bases not matched to a gene: 7. Germline V gene data show CDR1 as MNHNS and CDR2 as SASEGT. The CDR3 runs to 15 residues. CDR3 amino acids: CASSEGAGDWNEQFF. The DNA for the CDR3 is TGTGCCAGCAGTGAAGGGGCGGGGGATTGGAATGAGCAGTTCTTC.

The rearrangement joins TRBV4-3 to TRBJ1-1; a weak D match, TRBD1 (5 bases). Trimming cost V 1 base and J 1 base, with 10 bases left between them. CDR3 size: 15 residues. CDR1 LGHNA and CDR2 YSLEER come from the germline V gene. CDR3 DNA sequence: TGCGCCAGCAGCCAAGGACGTACAGGGAACACTGAAGCTTTCTTT. It translates to CASSQGRTGNTEAFF.

V usage is TRBV7-3 and J usage is TRBJ2-3; D is unclear. V dropped 2 bases and J dropped 2 bases, with 8 bases sitting between them. Germline lookup yields CDR1 SGHTA and CDR2 FQGTGA. CDR3 size: 14 residues. Here the CDR3 reads CASSLRKSTDTQYF. The CDR3 DNA follows: TGTGCCAGCAGCTTACGGAAGTCCACAGATACGCAGTATTTT.

The rearrangement links TRBV11-2 to TRBJ2-7; 8 nucleotides match TRBD2. The V and J ends lost 5 bases and 5 bases, in that order; junction bases with no gene match: 8. The germline gives CDR1 SGHAT, CDR2 FQNNGV. This CDR3 is 14 amino acids long. CDR3 nucleotides: TGTGCCAGCAGCCTGGGACTAGGAGGCGACGAGCAGTACTTC. Encoded protein: CASSLGLGGDEQYF.

The chain joins TRBV4-1 to TRBJ1-2, with 9 bases lining up with TRBD1. The V gene's germline CDR1 is MGHRA and CDR2 YSYEKL. The ends lost 0 bases at V and 4 bases at J; junction bases unmatched: 3. This CDR3 is 15 amino acids long. CDR3 in DNA: TGCGCCAGCAGCCAAGATAAGGACAGGGGCTATGGCTACACCTTC. Translated, it gives CASSQDKDRGYGYTF.

V usage is TRBV18 and J usage is TRBJ2-6; a weak D match, TRBD1 (6 bases). CDR3 size: 16 residues. The germline V gene encodes CDR1 KGHSH and CDR2 LQKENI. V was cut by 1 base and J by 0 bases, with 7 bases left in between. The CDR3 sequence: CASSPLDSSGANVLTF. CDR3 in DNA: TGTGCCAGCTCACCACTGGACAGCTCTGGGGCCAACGTCCTGACTTTC.

This clone was detected only once. The chain carries TRBV18 and TRBJ1-1, with D possibly TRBD1 on 6 matching bases. The CDR3 runs to 13 residues. The germline V gene encodes CDR1 KGHSH and CDR2 LQKENI. The V end was cut by 4 bases, the J end by 6 bases, with 12 bases between. CDR3 DNA: TGTGCCAGCTCACTGGGGGGCGACCCTGAAGCTTTCTTT. Protein: CASSLGGDPEAFF.

This clone came up once. The chain recombines TRBV7-2 with TRBJ1-1, with 10 nucleotides matching TRBD1. The CDR3 consists of 15 residues. The germline CDR1 and CDR2 sequences are SGHTA and FQGNSA. J lost 5 bases, V lost 3 bases, and 6 bases had no gene match. The CDR3 coding sequence is TGTGCCAGCAGCTTGAACGGACAGGGGGTTACTGAAGCTTTCTTT. Its translation is CASSLNGQGVTEAFF. Supplemented by reference TRBV7-2 and TRBJ1-1, the full variable domain reads GAGVSQSPSNKVTEKGKDVELRCDPISGHTALYWYRQSLGQGLEFLIYFQGNSAPDKSGLPSDRFSAERTGGSVSTLTIQRTQQEDSAVYLCASSLNGQGVTEAFFGQGTRLTVV.

The rearrangement joins TRBV7-2 to TRBJ1-3; D is possibly TRBD1 (5 bases). The CDR3 runs to 14 residues. CDR1 SGHTA and CDR2 FQGNSA come from the germline V gene. V dropped 1 base and J dropped 1 base, with 5 bases sitting between them. CDR3 in DNA: TGTGCCAGCAGCTTAGACAGGTCTGGAAACACCATATATTTT. As protein: CASSLDRSGNTIYF.

For this clone: At one boundary the junction diverges from the germline segment, which might be a read error. The chain links TRBV5-5 to TRBJ2-7; D is perhaps TRBD1 or TRBD2 (8 bases each). The CDR3 consists of 17 residues. The germline gives CDR1 SGHKS, CDR2 YYEKEE (reference sequence). In nucleotides, the CDR3 is TGTGCCAGCAGTTTGGGGACAGGTGATAGCGGGACCTACGAGCAGTACTTC. Its protein is CASSLGTGDSGTYEQYF. Filled out from reference TRBV5-5 and TRBJ2-7, the complete variable domain reads DAGVTQSPTHLIKTRGQQVTLRCSPISGHKSVSWYQQVLGQGPQFIFQYYEKEERGRGNFPDRFSARQFPNYSSELNVNALLLGDSALYLCASSLGTGDSGTYEQYFGPGTRLTVT.

In this sample, this clone turned up once. The chain links TRBV7-9 to TRBJ2-7; D is undetermined. Germline CDR1 SEHNR, CDR2 FQNEAQ (reference sequence). CDR3 size: 11 residues. Trimming removed 5 bases from V and 5 bases from J, with 7 bases in between. CDR3 in amino acids: CASSEGHEQYF. The CDR3 DNA sequence: TGTGCCAGCAGCGAAGGGCACGAGCAGTACTTC.